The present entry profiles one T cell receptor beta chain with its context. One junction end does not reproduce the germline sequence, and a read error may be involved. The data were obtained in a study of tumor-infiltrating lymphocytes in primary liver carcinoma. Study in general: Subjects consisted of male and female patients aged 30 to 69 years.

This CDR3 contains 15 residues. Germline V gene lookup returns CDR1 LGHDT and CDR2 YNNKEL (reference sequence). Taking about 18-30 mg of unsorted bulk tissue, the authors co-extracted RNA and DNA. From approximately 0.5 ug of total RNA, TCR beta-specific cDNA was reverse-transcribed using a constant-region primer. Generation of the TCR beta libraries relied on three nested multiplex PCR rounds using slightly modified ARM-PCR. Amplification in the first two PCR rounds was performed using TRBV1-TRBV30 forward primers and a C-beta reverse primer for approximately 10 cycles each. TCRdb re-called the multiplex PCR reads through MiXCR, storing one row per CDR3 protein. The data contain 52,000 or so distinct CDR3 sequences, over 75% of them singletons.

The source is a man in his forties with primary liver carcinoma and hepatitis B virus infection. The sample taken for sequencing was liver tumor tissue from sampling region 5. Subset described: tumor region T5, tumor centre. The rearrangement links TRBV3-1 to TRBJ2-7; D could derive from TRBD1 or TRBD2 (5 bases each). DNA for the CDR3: TGTGCAAGCAGCCGGGGACGGATGGGCTCCTACGAGCTGTACTTC. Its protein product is CASSRGRMGSYELYF.